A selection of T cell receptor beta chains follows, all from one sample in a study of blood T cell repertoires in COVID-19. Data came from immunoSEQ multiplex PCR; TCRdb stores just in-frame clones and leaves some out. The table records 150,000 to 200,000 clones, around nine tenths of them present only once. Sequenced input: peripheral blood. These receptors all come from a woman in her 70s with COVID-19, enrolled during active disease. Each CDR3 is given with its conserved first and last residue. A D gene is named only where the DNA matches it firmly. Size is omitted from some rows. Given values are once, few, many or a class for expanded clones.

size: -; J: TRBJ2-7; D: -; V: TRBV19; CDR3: CASSAFYGEQYF; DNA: TGTGCCAGTAGTGCATTCTATGGCGAGCAGTACTTC
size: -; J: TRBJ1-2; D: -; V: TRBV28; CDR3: CASSLDWQGPRNYGYTF; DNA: TGTGCCAGCAGTTTGGATTGGCAGGGCCCACGGAACTATGGCTACACCTTC
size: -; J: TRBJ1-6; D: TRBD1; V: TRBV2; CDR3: CASSWDRGTSPLHF; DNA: TGTGCCAGCAGCTGGGACAGGGGTACTTCACCCCTCCACTTT
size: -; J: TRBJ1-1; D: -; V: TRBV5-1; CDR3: CASSLGGTEGTEAFF; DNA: TGCGCCAGCAGCTTGGGTGGGACGGAGGGCACTGAAGCTTTCTTT
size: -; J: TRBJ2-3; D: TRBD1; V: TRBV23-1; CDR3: CASSDRDRHTDTQYF; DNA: TGCGCCAGCAGTGACCGGGACAGGCACACAGATACGCAGTATTTT
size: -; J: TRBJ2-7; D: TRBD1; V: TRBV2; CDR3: CASRQGAKEQYF; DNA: TGTGCCAGCAGACAGGGGGCGAAGGAGCAGTACTTC
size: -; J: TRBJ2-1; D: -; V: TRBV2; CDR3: CASSEFYEQFF; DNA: TGTGCCAGCAGTGAGTTCTATGAGCAGTTCTTC
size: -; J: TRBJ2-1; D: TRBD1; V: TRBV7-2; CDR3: CASSHTTGAFYNEQFF; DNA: TGTGCCAGCAGTCACACGACAGGGGCCTTCTACAATGAGCAGTTCTTC
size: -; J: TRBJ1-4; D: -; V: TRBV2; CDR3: CASSEGWLEEKLFF; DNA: TGTGCCAGCAGTGAAGGGTGGTTAGAGGAAAAACTGTTTTTT
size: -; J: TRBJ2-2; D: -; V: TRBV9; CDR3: CASSVALKVGTGELFF; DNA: TGTGCCAGCAGCGTAGCCCTCAAAGTCGGCACCGGGGAGCTGTTTTTT
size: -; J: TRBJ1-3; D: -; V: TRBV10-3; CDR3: CAISDQTVSGNTIYF; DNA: TGTGCCATCAGTGACCAGACAGTCTCTGGAAACACCATATATTTT
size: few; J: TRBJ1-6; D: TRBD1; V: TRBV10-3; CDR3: CAISEGQDHNSPLHF; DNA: TGTGCCATCAGTGAGGGACAGGACCATAATTCACCCCTCCACTTT
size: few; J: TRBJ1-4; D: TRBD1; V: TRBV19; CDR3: CASSTSGQGWSEKLFF; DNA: TGTGCCAGTAGTACCTCCGGACAGGGCTGGAGTGAAAAACTGTTTTTT
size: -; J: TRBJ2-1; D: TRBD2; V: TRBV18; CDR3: CASSPLVDGGGPEQFF; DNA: TGTGCCAGCTCACCACTCGTTGACGGGGGGGGGCCTGAGCAGTTCTTC
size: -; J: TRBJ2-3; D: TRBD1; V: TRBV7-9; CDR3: CASSPEGTGRSDTQYF; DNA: TGTGCCAGCAGCCCCGAGGGGACAGGGCGATCGGATACGCAGTATTTT